Listed below are T cell receptor beta chains from one sample, sequenced in a study of tumor and adjacent non-tumor tissue in lung cancer. A single record per CDR3 protein comes from TCRdb applying MiXCR to the multiplex PCR reads. The repertoire has approximately 79,000 distinct CDR3 sequences, roughly three fifths of them found once; the top ten carry roughly 15%. The sequencing input was lung tumor tissue. Source of these receptors: a man in his 70s with non-small cell lung cancer. Each CDR3 is given with its conserved first and last residue. The D gene is left open where the match is weak. Part of the rows lack a size; the others show once, few, many or a class for expanded clones.

TRBV11-2,TRBJ1-1,-,-,TGTACCAACAGCTTTGGGACCGACGGCACTGAAGCTTTCTTT,CTNSFGTDGTEAFF
TRBV7-3,TRBJ1-1,-,-,TGTGCCAGCAGCTCCCAGGGTATGAACACTGAAACTTTCTTT,CASSSQGMNTETFF
TRBV29-1,TRBJ2-2,-,-,TGCAGCGTTGTTCAGGGGTTGAACACCGGGGAGCTGTTTTTT,CSVVQGLNTGELFF
TRBV6-5,TRBJ1-5,TRBD1,-,TGTGCCTGCAGTTCTTTATGGACAGGCCGCAATCAGCCCCAGCATTTT,CACSSLWTGRNQPQHF
TRBV12-3/TRBV12-4,TRBJ2-7,TRBD1,many,TGTGCCAGCAGGCAGACAGGGGGGAACGAGCAGTACTTC,CASRQTGGNEQYF
TRBV4-2,TRBJ2-1,-,many,TGTGCCAGCAGCCAAAGGGACAAGTACAATGAGCAGTTCTTC,CASSQRDKYNEQFF
TRBV29-1,TRBJ1-4,-,many,TGCAGCGTTAGGGAAGAAAAACTGTTTTTT,CSVREEKLFF
TRBV11-2,TRBJ2-7,-,-,TGTGCCAGCAGCGTCTTAGTGGGAGGCTGCGGGCAGTACTTC,CASSVLVGGCGQYF
TRBV11-2,TRBJ2-7,TRBD1,-,TGTGCCAGCAGCACTTCAGACAGGGGTTACGAGTGGTACTTC,CASSTSDRGYEWYF
TRBV30,TRBJ1-2,-,once,TGTGTCTGGCCTTCATCTATGGGCTACACCTTC,CVWPSSMGYTF
TRBV6-1,TRBJ1-1,TRBD1,many,TGTGCCAGCAGCTTCGACAGGGGGTATGGTGAAGCTTTCTTT,CASSFDRGYGEAFF
TRBV11-2,TRBJ2-3,-,-,TGTGCCAACAGAGGGGCAGATAGGCAGTATTTT,CANRGADRQYF
TRBV2,TRBJ2-5,-,-,TGTGCCAGCAGTGAATTTGGGAGACCCGCAGAGACCCAGTACTTC,CASSEFGRPAETQYF
TRBV18,TRBJ2-1,TRBD1,few,TGTGCCAGCTCACCAACCGGACAGGGGTCCAACAGTGAGCAGTTCTTC,CASSPTGQGSNSEQFF
TRBV20-1,TRBJ2-2,TRBD1,-,TGCAGTGCTAGACGGGACAGGGGGTCTATAACCACGTGTGAGCTGTTTTTT,CSARRDRGSITTCELFF
TRBV6-5,TRBJ2-6,-,-,TGTGTCAACAGTTACATGGCGGACTCTGGGGCCAACGTCCTGACTTTC,CVNSYMADSGANVLTF
TRBV28,TRBJ1-2,-,-,TGTGCCAGCAGTCGCTACGGAGACTCCTATGGCTACACCTTC,CASSRYGDSYGYTF
TRBV11-2,TRBJ2-3,TRBD2,-,TGTGCCAGCAGCTTGGGCAGGACGACTAGCACAGATACGCAGTGTTTT,CASSLGRTTSTDTQCF
TRBV11-3,TRBJ1-5,-,once,TGTGCCAGCAGCTTAGGTGAGGGAAATTATAGCAATCAGCCCCAGCATTTT,CASSLGEGNYSNQPQHF
TRBV29-1,TRBJ2-7,TRBD2,-,TGCAGCGTTCGGACTAGCGGGAGCTGCGGGCAGTACTTC,CSVRTSGSCGQYF
TRBV20-1,TRBJ2-1,-,-,TGCAGTGCTAGCGGCAGGATTAACAATGAGCAGTTCTTC,CSASGRINNEQFF
TRBV4-1,TRBJ2-7,TRBD1,-,TGCGCCAGCAGGCAAACGGACAGGTTATCCTACGAGCAGTACTTC,CASRQTDRLSYEQYF
TRBV28,TRBJ2-5,TRBD1,-,TGTGCCAGCAGTAACCGGGACAGGGTGGGGGGTGAGACCCAGTACTTC,CASSNRDRVGGETQYF
TRBV28,TRBJ2-2,-,many,TGTGCCAGCAGTTTATCAAGCTCATATTCCGGGGAGCTGTTTTTT,CASSLSSSYSGELFF
TRBV7-9,TRBJ2-1,-,-,TGCGCCAGCAGCCCCTCCCCCGGCCCCTACAGTGAGCAGTTCTTC,CASSPSPGPYSEQFF
TRBV6-1,TRBJ2-3,TRBD1,many,TGTGCCAGCGCCCTTCAGGGGGCGTTCACAGATACGCAGTATTTT,CASALQGAFTDTQYF
TRBV5-1,TRBJ2-1,TRBD2,-,TGCGCCAGCAGCTCCGGGCGGGAGGGTTACAATGAGCAGTTCTTC,CASSSGREGYNEQFF
TRBV30,TRBJ1-6,-,-,TGTGCCTCCGTGGAGGGGCGAGGGAGCGGTGGCTCGGATTCACCCCTCTACTTT,CASVEGRGSGGSDSPLYF
TRBV2,TRBJ2-7,TRBD1,-,TGTGCCAGCTGTGACAGGGGGACAAACTACGAGAAGTACTTC,CASCDRGTNYEKYF
TRBV28,TRBJ1-6,-,once,TGTACCAGCAGTATTACCGCCCTGCTGGTACAGTATAATTCACCCCTCCACTTT,CTSSITALLVQYNSPLHF
TRBV4-2,TRBJ2-7,-,-,TGTGCCAGTAGCCAAGCGGGACAGTCGAGCTACGATCAGTACTTC,CASSQAGQSSYDQYF
TRBV7-9,TRBJ2-7,-,few,TGTGCCAGCAGCTTAGGTTGGGTCAACGAGCAGTACTTC,CASSLGWVNEQYF
TRBV6-1,TRBJ2-7,-,many,TGTGCCGGAGCAGGACTAACCTACGAGCAGTACTTC,CAGAGLTYEQYF
TRBV4-2,TRBJ2-1,-,-,TGTGTCAGCAGCCAATATTGGGTACAGAACAATGAGCAGTTCTTC,CVSSQYWVQNNEQFF
TRBV4-1,TRBJ2-7,-,-,TGCGCCAGCAGCCCTTTAGGCAGGGGCTCATACGAGCAGAACTTC,CASSPLGRGSYEQNF
TRBV21-1,TRBJ2-1,-,-,TGTGCCAGCAGCTTGTGGGCGGCAGAACACAATGAGCAGTTCTTC,CASSLWAAEHNEQFF
TRBV10-2,TRBJ2-7,TRBD2,once,TGCGCCAGCAAGGGAGGGACGGGGGGAGCCTACGAGCAGTACTTC,CASKGGTGGAYEQYF
TRBV4-1,TRBJ2-1,TRBD2,-,TGCGCCATCAGCCAAGATTTCGGCGGGAGACGGATGAGCGATGAGCAGCTCTTC,CAISQDFGGRRMSDEQLF
TRBV19,TRBJ1-2,-,-,TGTGCAAGTAGCGTAGAAGTCCCGAGTGGGCCTAACTATGGCTACACCTTC,CASSVEVPSGPNYGYTF
TRBV7-9,TRBJ2-1,TRBD2,-,TGTGCCAGCAGCCGCCTAGGACTAGCGGGAAATGAGCAGTTGTTC,CASSRLGLAGNEQLF